This TCR beta chain was identified during a study of T-cell memory formation after mild COVID-19. Researchers used 5'RACE with constant-segment primers to make TCR alpha and TCR beta cDNA libraries that carry sample barcodes and UMIs. TCRdb reanalysed the 5' RACE reads using MiXCR and keeps one entry per CDR3 protein. The sample yields approximately 300,000 distinct CDR3 sequences, roughly 15% seen once. This clonotype was picked up a small number of times. The CDR3 is 12 residues long. CDR1 is SGHRS and CDR2 is YFSETQ in the germline V gene. Unmatched junction bases numbered 3, after V lost 2 bases and J lost 8 bases.

The chain links TRBV5-1 to TRBJ1-1; 7 bases are a match to TRBD1. The receptor's source is a man between 18 and 35 years old who had mild COVID-19 (a few samples of this study predate the infection). Cell type and time point are not known. The sample was PBMCs or a T cell subset sorted from them (not recorded which). The CDR3 DNA sequence: TGCGCCAGCAGCTTACTACAGGGGGAAGCTTTCTTT. Translation: CASSLLQGEAFF.